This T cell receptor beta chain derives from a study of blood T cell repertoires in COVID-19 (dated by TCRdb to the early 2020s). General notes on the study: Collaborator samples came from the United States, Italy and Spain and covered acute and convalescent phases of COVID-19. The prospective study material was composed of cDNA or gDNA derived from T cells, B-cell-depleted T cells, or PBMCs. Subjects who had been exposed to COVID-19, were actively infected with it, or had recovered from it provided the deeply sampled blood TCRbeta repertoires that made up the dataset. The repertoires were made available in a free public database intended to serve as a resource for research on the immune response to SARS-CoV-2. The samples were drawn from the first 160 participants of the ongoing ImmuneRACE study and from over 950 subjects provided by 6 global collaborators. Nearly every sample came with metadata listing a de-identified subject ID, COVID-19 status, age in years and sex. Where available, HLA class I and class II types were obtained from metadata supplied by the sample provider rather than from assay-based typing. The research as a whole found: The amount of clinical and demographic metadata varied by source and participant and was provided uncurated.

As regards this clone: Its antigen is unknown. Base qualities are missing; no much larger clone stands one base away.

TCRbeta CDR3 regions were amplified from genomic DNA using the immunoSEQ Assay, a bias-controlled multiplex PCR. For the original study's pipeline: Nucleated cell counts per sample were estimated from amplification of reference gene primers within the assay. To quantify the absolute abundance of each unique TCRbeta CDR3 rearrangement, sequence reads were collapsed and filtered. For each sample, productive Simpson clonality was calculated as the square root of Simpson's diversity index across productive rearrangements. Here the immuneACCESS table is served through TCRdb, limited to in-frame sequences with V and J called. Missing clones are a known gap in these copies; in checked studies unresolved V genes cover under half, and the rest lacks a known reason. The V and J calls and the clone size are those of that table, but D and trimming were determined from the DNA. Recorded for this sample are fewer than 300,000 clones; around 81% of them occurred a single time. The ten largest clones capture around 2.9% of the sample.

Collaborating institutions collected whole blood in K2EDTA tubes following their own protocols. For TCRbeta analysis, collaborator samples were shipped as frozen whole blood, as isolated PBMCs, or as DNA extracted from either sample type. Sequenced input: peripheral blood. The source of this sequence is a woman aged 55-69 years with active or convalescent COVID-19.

The DNA sequence is TGTGCCAGCAGTGATCACTCCCTCTATGGCTACACCTTC. Translated, this is CASSDHSLYGYTF. The chain links TRBV25-1 with TRBJ1-2; there is no confident call for the D gene. The CDR3 covers 13 residues, taking in both the cysteine and the phenylalanine. CDR3 DNA is the only sequence kept; it has 39 bases, read in frame from the first base. Looking up the germline V gene yields CDR1 MGHDK and CDR2 SYGVNS. V is pared back by 3 bases and J by 4 bases, with 9 bases lying between the germline termini.